This is a list of T cell receptor beta chains from one sample in a study of blood T cells in healthy people across ages. One entry per CDR3 protein results from TCRdb running MiXCR on the 5' RACE reads. The repertoire consists of nearly 800,000 distinct CDR3 sequences, with more than 50% occurring once and the leading ten covering about a quarter. Sequences were obtained from blood. The receptors shown here come from a man in his forties in good health. Both conserved end residues are part of each CDR3. D genes are given only for firm matches. Expanded clones are given a class, and other clones once, few, many or no size at all.

j_call | clone_size | v_call | d_call | cdr3_aa | cdr3_nt
TRBJ1-1 | NA | TRBV7-3 | NA | CASSLFPASGRGELTEAFF | TGTGCCAGCAGCTTATTTCCCGCATCAGGGAGAGGCGAACTGACTGAAGCTTTCTTT
TRBJ2-3 | few | TRBV7-8 | NA | CASSSTRIPTDTQYF | TGTGCCAGCAGCTCCACGCGTATACCCACAGATACGCAGTATTTT
TRBJ1-2 | NA | TRBV5-1 | NA | CASSASYSGGYTF | TGCGCCAGCAGCGCCTCCTACAGCGGGGGCTACACCTTC
TRBJ1-3 | NA | TRBV4-3 | NA | CASSQDLAGNTIYF | TGCGCCAGCAGCCAAGATCTAGCGGGAAACACCATATATTTT
TRBJ2-1 | few | TRBV29-1 | NA | CSVDPLDTSYNEQFF | TGCAGCGTTGACCCCCTGGATACCTCCTACAATGAGCAGTTCTTC
TRBJ2-5 | once | TRBV5-1 | TRBD1 | CASSSIGTDEETQYF | TGCGCCAGCAGCTCAATTGGGACAGACGAAGAGACCCAGTACTTC
TRBJ1-2 | NA | TRBV4-3 | NA | CASSQDGSLRNYGYTF | TGCGCCAGCAGCCAAGATGGCTCTCTCAGAAACTATGGCTACACCTTC
TRBJ1-6 | NA | TRBV4-2 | NA | CASSLGPNSPLHF | TGTGCCAGCAGCCTCGGACCAAATTCACCCCTCCACTTT
TRBJ2-3 | NA | TRBV7-2 | NA | CASSVRETDTQYF | TGTGCCAGCAGCGTTCGGGAAACAGATACGCAGTATTTT
TRBJ2-7 | NA | TRBV20-1 | TRBD2 | CSALVSSGDGLSEQYF | TGCAGTGCTTTAGTGTCAAGCGGGGACGGATTAAGCGAGCAGTACTTC
TRBJ1-2 | NA | TRBV27 | TRBD1 | CASSWDRNAYTF | TGTGCCAGCAGCTGGGACAGGAACGCCTACACCTTC
TRBJ2-7 | once | TRBV29-1 | TRBD2 | CSVGPKPSGSHLVTLYEQYF | TGCAGCGTTGGACCCAAGCCTAGCGGGAGTCACTTGGTTACGCTATATGAGCAGTACTTC
TRBJ2-1 | NA | TRBV28 | TRBD1 | CASSPKGTDSNEQFF | TGTGCCAGCAGTCCCAAGGGGACAGATTCCAATGAGCAGTTCTTC